This T cell receptor (beta chain) was identified in a study of blood T cells in healthy people across ages (dated by TCRdb to between 2014 and 2016). Notes on the research overall: In model experiments, roughly one uniquely barcoded TCR beta cDNA molecule per two T cells was captured by template switching. The study measured age-related changes in TCR beta repertoire diversity using deep sequencing normalized with unique cDNA molecular identifiers. Four age groups were formed from the donors: young (average 16 years), middle-aged (approximately 40), aged (approximately 60) and long-lived (around 80). To avoid experimental bias, donors of different ages were spread randomly across the sequencing lanes. Using the same blood draw, the study looked at two additional independent replicas of 1 million unique cDNA reads for two donors, one aged 18 to 30 and the other aged 80 or older. General conclusions and limits of the study: The CMV infection status of donors was not known, potentially confounding age-related changes in expanded clonotypes. Estimates of total diversity based on one million sequenced T cells were considered lower bounds and underestimates. Observed TCR beta diversity per million T cells fell roughly linearly with age, and a significant reduction was already apparent by age roughly 40. Compared with the aged group, the long-lived group had more naive CD4+ T cells, fewer expanded clones and increased TCR diversity, suggesting age selection. There was a strong correlation between observed TCR beta diversity and the percentage of naive T cells measured by flow cytometry. Bulk unsorted PBMC profiling prevented conclusive comparison of naive and antigen-experienced compartments.

The V end loses 8 bases and the J end loses 4 bases, and a stretch of 17 bases separates them. The CDR3 sequence holds 14 residues, the cysteine and phenylalanine included. CDR3 DNA is the only sequence kept; it has 42 bases, read in frame from the first base. For CDR1 and CDR2, the germline V gene (reference sequence) lists LNHDA and SQIVND. To prepare the library, 5' RACE was applied. Reads for this sample came from an Illumina HiSeq 2500. A second roughly 6 to 11 cycle PCR used a sample-barcoded 5' primer and a J-beta primer mix. Each TCR beta cDNA molecule received a unique molecular identifier from a template-switch 5' adaptor carrying 12 random nucleotides. Each sample yielded at least 2.5 million CDR3-containing paired-end reads. All of the RNA was converted into first-strand cDNA using the Mint cDNA synthesis kit, with a TRBC-specific oligonucleotide serving as the primer. All cDNA was treated with uracil-DNA glycosylase and then went through a first 18-cycle PCR with the universal primers M1SS and BC2_uni_R. The source study handled its data this way. For normalization, 1 million high-quality reads, each with a distinct molecular identifier, were randomly selected from each sample. Instead of being binned into consensus sequences, reads that shared molecular identifiers were thrown out. CDR3 identification, clonotype clustering and error correction used MiTCR with a Q25 quality threshold and the strictest error-elimination algorithm. Lower-bound total TCR beta diversity was estimated with a nonparametric unseen species model using Euler transformation. In-frame beta chains were kept once TCRdb had trimmed the public reads at Q25 with fastp and called clones with MiXCR. All rows with the same CDR3 protein become a single entry with the most common DNA and genes. The V and J calls shown here were made by TCRdb, not taken from the authors' results. Across this sample there are 250,000 to 300,000 distinct CDR3 sequences, with roughly 26% seen only once. The leading ten clones occupy roughly 28% of the sample.

About this clonotype itself: Its antigen remains undetermined. Within one base of it there is no much larger clone, and no base qualities were kept.

Systemically healthy Caucasian individuals from Russia, some 38 in total and aged roughly 6 to 100 years, were included as donors. Each donor gave about 9.7 milliliters of peripheral blood, drawn into EDTA-treated Vacutainer tubes. PBMCs were isolated by Ficoll-Paque density-gradient centrifugation, with at least 6 million obtained per sample. Total RNA was extracted from PBMCs with Trizol reagent, with at least 5.5 micrograms obtained per sample. Naive CD45RAhigh/CD27high T cell percentages were measured by flow cytometry on a PBMC aliquot from every donor. Specimen: blood. This chain joins TRBV19 to TRBJ1-1, with no D gene named confidently. The origin of this receptor is a woman in her seventies in good health. The CDR3 protein is CASVTYSRSTEAFF. The nucleotides read TGTGCCAGTGTCACCTACTCCCGAAGCACTGAAGCTTTCTTT.